Listed below are T cell receptor beta chains from one sample, sequenced in a study of blood T cell repertoires in COVID-19. This table comes from immunoSEQ multiplex PCR, and its TCRdb copy is limited to in-frame clones, with some not included. The sample holds 100,000 to 150,000 clones, around 80% seen once. The sequenced material came from peripheral blood. These receptors came from a man in his 60s with active or convalescent COVID-19. CDR3s include the opening cysteine and the closing phenylalanine or tryptophan. The D gene is left open where the match is weak. Some rows mark clone size as missing; the rest say once, few, many or name a class of expanded clone.

abundance: .
d_gene: TRBD1
j_gene: TRBJ1-2
v_gene: TRBV3-1/TRBV3-2
CDR3aa: CASSLRGTGLGGYTF
CDR3nt: TGTGCCAGCAGCCTGAGGGGGACAGGACTAGGAGGCTACACCTTC

abundance: .
d_gene: TRBD2
j_gene: TRBJ2-5
v_gene: TRBV10-2
CDR3aa: CASRSRGGRGQETQYF
CDR3nt: TGCGCCAGCAGATCTCGGGGGGGGCGAGGACAAGAGACCCAGTACTTC

abundance: .
d_gene: .
j_gene: TRBJ2-5
v_gene: TRBV5-1
CDR3aa: CASSRKGGQETQYF
CDR3nt: TGCGCCAGCTCAAGGAAAGGGGGCCAAGAGACCCAGTACTTC

abundance: .
d_gene: .
j_gene: TRBJ2-2
v_gene: TRBV2
CDR3aa: CASRSRDTGELFF
CDR3nt: TGTGCCAGCAGGAGCAGGGACACCGGGGAGCTGTTTTTT

abundance: .
d_gene: TRBD2
j_gene: TRBJ2-3
v_gene: TRBV18
CDR3aa: CASSPLLYREEDTQYF
CDR3nt: TGTGCCAGCTCACCGCTTTTATACCGGGAGGAGGATACGCAGTATTTT

abundance: .
d_gene: TRBD1
j_gene: TRBJ1-2
v_gene: TRBV5-6
CDR3aa: CASSLGQGKTSYTF
CDR3nt: TGTGCCAGCAGCTTGGGACAGGGGAAAACTAGCTACACCTTC

abundance: .
d_gene: TRBD2
j_gene: TRBJ2-5
v_gene: TRBV11-2
CDR3aa: CASSLVPRAGGTETQYF
CDR3nt: TGTGCCAGCAGCTTAGTCCCACGAGCGGGAGGTACCGAGACCCAGTACTTC

abundance: .
d_gene: TRBD2
j_gene: TRBJ2-2
v_gene: TRBV5-1
CDR3aa: CASRSRGTSTSTGELFF
CDR3nt: TGCGCCAGCAGGAGTAGAGGGACTAGCACGAGCACCGGGGAGCTGTTTTTT

abundance: few
d_gene: .
j_gene: TRBJ1-1
v_gene: TRBV7-9
CDR3aa: CASSFEGTEAFF
CDR3nt: TGTGCCAGCAGCTTTGAGGGCACTGAAGCTTTCTTT

abundance: .
d_gene: .
j_gene: TRBJ2-1
v_gene: TRBV10-2
CDR3aa: CASTTGTPYNEQFF
CDR3nt: TGCGCCAGCACAACCGGGACTCCCTACAATGAGCAGTTCTTC

abundance: .
d_gene: TRBD1
j_gene: TRBJ2-3
v_gene: TRBV3-1/TRBV3-2
CDR3aa: CASSQGGQGKADTQYF
CDR3nt: TGTGCCAGCAGCCAAGGCGGACAGGGGAAGGCAGATACGCAGTATTTT

abundance: .
d_gene: .
j_gene: TRBJ2-7
v_gene: TRBV9
CDR3aa: CASSVGWAPTYEQYF
CDR3nt: TGTGCCAGCAGCGTAGGCTGGGCCCCTACCTACGAGCAGTACTTC

abundance: .
d_gene: TRBD1
j_gene: TRBJ2-3
v_gene: TRBV24-1
CDR3aa: CATSDQDRVETDTQYF
CDR3nt: TGTGCCACCAGTGATCAAGACAGGGTAGAGACAGATACGCAGTATTTT

abundance: many
d_gene: .
j_gene: TRBJ1-1
v_gene: TRBV5-4
CDR3aa: CASTRSRDTEAFF
CDR3nt: TGTGCCAGCACCAGATCCCGGGACACTGAAGCTTTCTTT

abundance: .
d_gene: TRBD2
j_gene: TRBJ2-7
v_gene: TRBV4-2
CDR3aa: CASSQEDSGSHYEQYF
CDR3nt: TGTGCCAGCAGCCAAGAAGATAGCGGGAGCCACTACGAGCAGTACTTC